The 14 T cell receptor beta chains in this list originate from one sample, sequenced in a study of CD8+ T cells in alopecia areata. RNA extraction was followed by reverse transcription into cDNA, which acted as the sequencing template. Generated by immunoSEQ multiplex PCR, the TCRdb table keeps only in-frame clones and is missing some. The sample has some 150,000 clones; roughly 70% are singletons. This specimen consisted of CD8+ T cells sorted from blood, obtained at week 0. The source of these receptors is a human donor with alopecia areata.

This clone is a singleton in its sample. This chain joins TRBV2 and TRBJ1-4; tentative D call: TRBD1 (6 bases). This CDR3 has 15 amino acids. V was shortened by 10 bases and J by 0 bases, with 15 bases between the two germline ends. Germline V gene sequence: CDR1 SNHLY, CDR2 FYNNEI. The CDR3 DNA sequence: TGTGCCATATCGGGACATTCGACAACTAATGAAAAACTGTTTTTT. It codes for CAISGHSTTNEKLFF. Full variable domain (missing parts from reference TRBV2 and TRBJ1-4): EPEVTQTPSHQVTQMGQEVILRCVPISNHLYFYWYRQILGQKVEFLVSFYNNEISEKSEIFDDQFSVERPDGSNFTLKIRSTKLEDSAMYFCAISGHSTTNEKLFFGSGTQLSVL.

CDR3 residues: CASSPGQTNSPLHF. The CDR3 DNA reads as TGTGCCAGCAGTCCGGGACAGACGAATTCACCCCTCCACTTT. The chain couples TRBV27 to TRBJ1-6; the match to TRBD1 covers 7 bases. The ends lost 5 bases at V and 7 bases at J; junction bases unmatched: 5. Germline lookup yields CDR1 MNHEY and CDR2 SMNVEV (reference sequence). The CDR3 has 14 amino acids.

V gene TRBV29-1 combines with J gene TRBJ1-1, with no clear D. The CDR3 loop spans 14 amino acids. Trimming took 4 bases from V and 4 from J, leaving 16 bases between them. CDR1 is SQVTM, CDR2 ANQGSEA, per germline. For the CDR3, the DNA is TGCAGCGTTGTAGGGCAGCCCTCGACCACTGAAGCTTTCTTT. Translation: CSVVGQPSTTEAFF. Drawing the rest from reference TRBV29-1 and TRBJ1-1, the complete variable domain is SAVISQKPSRDICQRGTSLTIQCQVDSQVTMMFWYRQQPGQSLTLIATANQGSEATYESGFVIDKFPISRPNLTFSTLTVSNMSPEDSSIYLCSVVGQPSTTEAFFGQGTRLTVV.

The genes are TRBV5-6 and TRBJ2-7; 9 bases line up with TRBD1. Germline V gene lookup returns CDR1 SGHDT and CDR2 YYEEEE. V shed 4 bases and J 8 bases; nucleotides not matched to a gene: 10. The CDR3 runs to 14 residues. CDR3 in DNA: TGTGCCAGCAGCAGGGGGGACAGGGTCCTCCAGCAGTACTTC. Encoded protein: CASSRGDRVLQQYF.

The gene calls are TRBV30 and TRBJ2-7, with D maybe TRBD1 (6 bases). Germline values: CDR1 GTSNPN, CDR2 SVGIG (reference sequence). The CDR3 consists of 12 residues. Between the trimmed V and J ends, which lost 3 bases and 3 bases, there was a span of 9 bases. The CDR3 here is CAWRYRDYEQYF. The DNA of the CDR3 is TGTGCCTGGAGATACAGGGACTACGAGCAGTACTTC.

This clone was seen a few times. The CDR3 bases are TGTGCCAGCAGCTTCAGGACAGATACGCAGTATTTT. This gives the protein CASSFRTDTQYF. The gene calls are TRBV13 and TRBJ2-3; unclear D gene. The germline CDR1 and CDR2 sequences are PRHDT and FYEKMQ (reference sequence). CDR3 length: 12 residues. V lost 3 bases to trimming and J lost 3 bases, with 4 bases between them.

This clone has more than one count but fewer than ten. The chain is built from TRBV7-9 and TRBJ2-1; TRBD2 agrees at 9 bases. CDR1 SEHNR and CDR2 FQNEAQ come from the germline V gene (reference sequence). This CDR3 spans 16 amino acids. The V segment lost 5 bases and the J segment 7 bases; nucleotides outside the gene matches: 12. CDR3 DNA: TGTGCCAGCAGCACCCGGACTAGCGCTGTGGGGAATGAGCAGTTCTTC. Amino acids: CASSTRTSAVGNEQFF.

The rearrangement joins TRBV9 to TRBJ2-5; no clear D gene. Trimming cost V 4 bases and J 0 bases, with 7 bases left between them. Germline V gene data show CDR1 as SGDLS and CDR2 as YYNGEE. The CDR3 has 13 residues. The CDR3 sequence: CASSPPYQETQYF. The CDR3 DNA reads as TGTGCCAGCAGCCCGCCGTACCAAGAGACCCAGTACTTC.

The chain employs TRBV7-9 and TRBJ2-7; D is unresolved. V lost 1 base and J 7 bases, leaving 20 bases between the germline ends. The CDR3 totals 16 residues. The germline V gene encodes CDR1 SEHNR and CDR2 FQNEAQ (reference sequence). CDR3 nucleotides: TGTGCCAGCAGCTTAGAACGGGTTCACAAACCGGGTGAGCAGTACTTC. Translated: CASSLERVHKPGEQYF. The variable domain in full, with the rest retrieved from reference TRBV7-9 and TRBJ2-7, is DTGVSQNPRHKITKRGQNVTFRCDPISEHNRLYWYRQTLGQGPEFLTYFQNEAQLEKSRLLSDRFSAERPKGSFSTLEIQRTEQGDSAMYLCASSLERVHKPGEQYFGPGTRLTVT.

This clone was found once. The CDR3 nucleotides are TGTGCCAGCAGCTCCACAGGGTTTACTAACTATGGCTACACCTTC. The encoded protein is CASSSTGFTNYGYTF. V and J are TRBV7-9 and TRBJ1-2; D is possibly TRBD1 (6 bases). Germline lookup yields CDR1 SEHNR and CDR2 FQNEAQ (reference sequence). The CDR3 loop spans 15 amino acids. Trimming stripped 4 bases from V and 0 bases from J, with 12 bases between.

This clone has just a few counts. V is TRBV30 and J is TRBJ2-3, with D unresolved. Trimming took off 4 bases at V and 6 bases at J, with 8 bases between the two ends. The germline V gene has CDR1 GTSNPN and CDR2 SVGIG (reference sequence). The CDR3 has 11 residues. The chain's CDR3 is CAWKSEDTQYF. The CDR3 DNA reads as TGTGCCTGGAAAAGCGAGGATACGCAGTATTTT.

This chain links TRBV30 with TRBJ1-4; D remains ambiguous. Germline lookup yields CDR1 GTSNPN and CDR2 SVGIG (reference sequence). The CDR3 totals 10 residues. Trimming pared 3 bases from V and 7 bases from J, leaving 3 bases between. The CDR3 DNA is TGTGCCTGGAGGGGTGAAAAACTGTTTTTT. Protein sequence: CAWRGEKLFF.

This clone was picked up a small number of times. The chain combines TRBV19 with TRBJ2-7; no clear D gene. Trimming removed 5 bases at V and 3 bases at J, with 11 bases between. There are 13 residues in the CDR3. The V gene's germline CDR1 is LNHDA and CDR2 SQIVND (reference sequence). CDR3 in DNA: TGTGCCAGTAGTTTTAACACCATCTACGAGCAGTACTTC. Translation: CASSFNTIYEQYF.

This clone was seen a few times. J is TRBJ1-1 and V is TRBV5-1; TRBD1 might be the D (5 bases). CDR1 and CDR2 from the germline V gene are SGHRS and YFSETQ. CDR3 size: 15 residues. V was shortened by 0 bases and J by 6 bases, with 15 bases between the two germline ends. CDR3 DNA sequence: TGCGCCAGCAGCTTGGGACAGCTTGGGGTCGCTGAAGCTTTCTTT. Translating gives CASSLGQLGVAEAFF.